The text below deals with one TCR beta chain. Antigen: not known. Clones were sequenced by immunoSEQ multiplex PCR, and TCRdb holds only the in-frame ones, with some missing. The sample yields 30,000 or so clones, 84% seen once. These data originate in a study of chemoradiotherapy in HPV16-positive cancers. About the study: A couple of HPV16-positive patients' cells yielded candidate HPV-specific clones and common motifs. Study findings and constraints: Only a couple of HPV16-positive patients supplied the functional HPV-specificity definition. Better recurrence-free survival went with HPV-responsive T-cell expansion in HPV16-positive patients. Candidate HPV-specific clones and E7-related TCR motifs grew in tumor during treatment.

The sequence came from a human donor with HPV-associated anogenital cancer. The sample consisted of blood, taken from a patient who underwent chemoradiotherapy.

The CDR3 sequence: CASSLGGTAREQYF. The CDR3 DNA reads TGCGCCAGCAGCTTGGGGGGGACAGCCCGCGAGCAGTACTTC. V and J are TRBV5-1 and TRBJ2-7, with 7 positions matching TRBD1. The CDR3 is 14 amino acids. With 0 bases clipped from V and 6 bases from J, the junction kept 6 bases outside the gene matches. CDR1 and CDR2 (germline): SGHRS, YFSETQ.